These 10 T cell receptor beta chains share one sample of origin, sequenced in a study of control samples from healthy donors and cancer patients. Generated by immunoSEQ multiplex PCR, the TCRdb table keeps only in-frame clones and is missing some. This sample has fewer than 200,000 clones; 90% occur once, and the top ten carry around 1.4%. Source material: blood. These receptors all stem from a woman aged 45-59 years in good health.

This chain links TRBV5-5 with TRBJ2-5; 9 nucleotides agree with TRBD2. The CDR3 has 14 residues. In germline, CDR1 is SGHKS, CDR2 YYEKEE (reference sequence). Losses at the gene ends were 4 bases for V and 4 bases for J; bases not matched to a gene: 5. The CDR3 sequence: CASSLAGPGETQYF. The CDR3, as DNA: TGTGCCAGCAGCCTAGCGGGACCTGGAGAGACCCAGTACTTC.

V is TRBV5-1 and J is TRBJ2-2; D possibly matches TRBD1 or TRBD2 (5 bases each). Per germline, CDR1 SGHRS and CDR2 YFSETQ. The V end was cut by 4 bases, the J end by 4 bases, with 14 bases between. The CDR3 is 15 residues long. In DNA, the CDR3 is TGCGCCAGCAGCACCGGGACCTTGGGCACCGGGGAGCTGTTTTTT. Translation gives CASSTGTLGTGELFF.

This clone was found once. This chain uses TRBV28 with TRBJ1-4, with D hard to call. V was clipped by 4 bases and J by 4 bases, with 7 bases between them. CDR1 is MDHEN and CDR2 is SYDVKM in the germline V gene. The CDR3 runs 13 residues. CDR3 loop: CASSSSNNEKLFF. CDR3 bases: TGTGCCAGCAGTTCCTCCAATAATGAAAAACTGTTTTTT.

The chain employs TRBV14 and TRBJ2-1; D unclear. The CDR3 runs to 14 residues. Trimming took off 0 bases at V and 3 bases at J, with 6 bases between the two ends. Germline CDR1 SGHDN, CDR2 FVKESK. The chain's CDR3 is CASSQDVRYNEQFF. CDR3 nucleotides: TGTGCCAGCAGCCAAGATGTACGCTACAATGAGCAGTTCTTC.

The table lists this clone with a count of one. This rearrangement joins TRBV7-2 to TRBJ1-2; the match to TRBD1 covers 7 bases. This CDR3 contains 14 residues. V was pared by 8 bases and J by 7 bases, with 13 bases of the junction left unmatched. Looked up from germline, CDR1 is SGHTA and CDR2 is FQGNSA. CDR3 coding DNA: TGTGCCAGCTACAGGGGAGAGGGACGTAGTGGCTACACCTTC. Translating gives CASYRGEGRSGYTF.

The chain combines TRBV28 with TRBJ1-1, with no clear D. V was pared by 2 bases and J by 1 base, with 5 bases between. The length of the CDR3 is 13 residues. Germline CDR1 and CDR2: MDHEN and SYDVKM. CDR3 DNA: TGTGCCAGCAGTTTAATTGGGAACACTGAAGCTTTCTTT. It specifies CASSLIGNTEAFF. Complete variable domain (other parts from reference TRBV28 and TRBJ1-1): DVKVTQSSRYLVKRTGEKVFLECVQDMDHENMFWYRQDPGLGLRLIYFSYDVKMKEKGDIPEGYSVSREKKERFSLILESASTNQTSMYLCASSLIGNTEAFFGQGTRLTVV.

V is TRBV30 and J is TRBJ2-7; tentative D call: TRBD2 (5 bases). This CDR3 region has 11 residues. V was trimmed by 2 bases and J by 4 bases, leaving 6 bases between them. Germline loops: CDR1 GTSNPN, CDR2 SVGIG (reference sequence). The CDR3 sequence is CAWSTGYEQYF. CDR3 DNA: TGTGCCTGGAGTACGGGATACGAGCAGTACTTC.

This clone has only a few counts. V gene TRBV4-1 combines with J gene TRBJ1-2; possible D gene TRBD1, 5 bases. This CDR3 contains 14 residues. Germline CDR1 reads MGHRA; CDR2 reads YSYEKL. V lost 0 bases, J lost 3 bases, and 8 bases lay in between. CDR3 in amino acids: CASSQDRRDYGYTF. Here the CDR3 DNA reads TGCGCCAGCAGCCAAGATCGCAGGGACTATGGCTACACCTTC.

This clone has only a few counts. The V call is TRBV7-8, the J call TRBJ2-7; TRBD2 agrees at 12 bases. Germline loops: CDR1 SGHVS, CDR2 FQNEAQ. V shed 2 bases, J shed 5 bases, and the junction held 4 bases outside the gene matches. The CDR3 covers 15 residues. This chain's CDR3 is CASSLMTSGSNEQYF. CDR3 sequence (DNA): TGTGCCAGCAGCTTAATGACTAGCGGGAGCAACGAGCAGTACTTC.

The chain is built from TRBV20-1 and TRBJ1-5; 9 positions match TRBD1. The CDR3 runs 11 residues. Germline V CDR1 and CDR2: DFQATT, SNEGSKA (reference sequence). CDR3 region: CRDRVPQPQHF. In DNA, the CDR3 is TGCCGGGACAGGGTTCCTCAGCCCCAGCATTTT.